This TCR beta chain was documented in a study of shared clonotypes between healthy human individuals. The study ran the assay at deep level. Evenly divided among several immunoSEQ plates was the genomic DNA of each subset. Input per replicate PCR of unsorted PBMC was roughly 290 ng DNA, corresponding to tens of thousands of T cell genomes. Sequencing was performed with immunoSEQ multiplex PCR; in TCRdb, only in-frame clones are kept and a portion is missing. This repertoire shows roughly 500,000 clones, roughly 78% found once; its top ten account for 13%. This CDR3 comprises 15 residues. CDR1 and CDR2 from the germline V gene are MNHEY and SMNVEV (reference sequence).

Sequencing used PBMCs. This chain links TRBV27 with TRBJ2-5; 7 bases are shared with TRBD1. The end of the DNA fits TRBJ2-7 better, so the J call may be wrong. This sequence was found in a middle-aged woman in good health. Some clones in this sample may be carry-over from other donors' samples. CDR3 sequence: CASSRRPGQKYEQYF. The CDR3 bases are TGTGCCAGCAGTCGACGCCCGGGACAGAAATACGAGCAGTACTTC.